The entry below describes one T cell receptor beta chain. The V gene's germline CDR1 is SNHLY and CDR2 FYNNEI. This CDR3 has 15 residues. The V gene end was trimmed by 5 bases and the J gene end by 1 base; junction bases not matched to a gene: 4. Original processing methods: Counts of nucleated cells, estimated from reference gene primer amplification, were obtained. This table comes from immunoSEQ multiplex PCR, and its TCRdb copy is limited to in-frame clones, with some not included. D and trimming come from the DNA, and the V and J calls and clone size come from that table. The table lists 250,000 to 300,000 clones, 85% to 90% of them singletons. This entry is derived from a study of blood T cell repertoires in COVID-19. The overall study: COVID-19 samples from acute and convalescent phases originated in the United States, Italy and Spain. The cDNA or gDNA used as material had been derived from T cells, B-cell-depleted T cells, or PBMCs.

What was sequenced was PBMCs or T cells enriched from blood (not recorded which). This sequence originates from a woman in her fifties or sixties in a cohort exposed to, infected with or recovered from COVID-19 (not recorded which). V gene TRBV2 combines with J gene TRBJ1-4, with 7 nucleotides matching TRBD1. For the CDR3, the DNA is TGTGCCAGCAGTAATAGACAGGGAACTAATGAAAAACTGTTTTTT. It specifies CASSNRQGTNEKLFF.